The rows below give T cell receptor beta chains drawn from one sample of a study of T cell responses to AZD1222 COVID-19 vaccine. Using immunoSEQ multiplex PCR, the repertoire was profiled, and TCRdb retains in-frame clones only, with some absent. The repertoire holds about 93,000 clones, with 85% to 90% as singletons. The sample here was peripheral blood, taken 28 days after the second AZD1222 dose. The receptors originated from an adult who received the AZD1222 COVID-19 vaccine. Both conserved end residues are part of each CDR3. The size of a clone is reported for some rows only, either as once, few or many, or as a class for expanded clones.

v_call	j_call	clone_size	cdr3_aa
TRBV30	TRBJ1-1	-	CAWSPGRLNTEAFF
TRBV20-1	TRBJ2-1	once	CSARDRAGQFF
TRBV5-5	TRBJ1-2	-	CASSLFGGYTF
TRBV3-1/TRBV3-2	TRBJ2-1	-	CASSQGPGLSEQFF
TRBV19	TRBJ1-5	-	CASSIADSGDSNQPQHF
TRBV13	TRBJ1-2	once	CASRETRGVCTF
TRBV19	TRBJ2-2	-	CASSIDLAGLRTGTGELFF
TRBV5-1	TRBJ2-5	-	CASSTGLAGGPWQETQYF
TRBV11-2	TRBJ2-6	-	CASSRNAGANVLTF
TRBV18	TRBJ1-5	-	CASSLPVTGNNQPQHF
TRBV25-1	TRBJ1-6	-	CASIPSGSYNSPLHF
TRBV2	TRBJ2-7	-	CATQGLAGGFEQYF
TRBV9	TRBJ1-1	-	CASSVVGGDTEAFF
TRBV10-2	TRBJ1-1	once	CASSLDWGTEAFF
TRBV30	TRBJ2-1	-	CALAGLGNNEQFF
TRBV7-2	TRBJ1-5	-	CASSLRDTGQPQHF
TRBV6-6	TRBJ2-7	once	CASSERAFGPYEQYF
TRBV14	TRBJ2-1	-	CASSQWLGKSNEQFF
TRBV19	TRBJ2-1	-	CATSLGPYNEQFF
TRBV5-1	TRBJ1-1	-	CASSLVTSLNTEAFF
TRBV5-1	TRBJ2-6	-	CASSLNSGGGANVLTF
TRBV6-4	TRBJ2-3	-	CASSDSTGATDTQYF
TRBV11-1	TRBJ2-2	-	CASSLGQRGTGELFF
TRBV7-3	TRBJ2-1	-	CASSLSESSYNEQFF
TRBV9	TRBJ1-4	-	CASSASLAGANEKLFF
TRBV7-3	TRBJ2-1	-	CASSLMGDNEQFF
TRBV3-1/TRBV3-2	TRBJ1-1	-	CASSFDRGTEAFF
TRBV5-6	TRBJ1-4	-	CASSTGQGRSEKLFF
TRBV14	TRBJ1-6	-	CASSQMSRRFNSPLHF
TRBV3-1/TRBV3-2	TRBJ2-1	-	CASSLGASVYNEQFF
TRBV9	TRBJ1-2	once	CASSAGQGALHGYTF
TRBV27	TRBJ2-1	few	CASSLGTYNEQFF